This T cell receptor (beta chain) was observed in a study of beta chain features in type 1 diabetes. The overall study: Summed over all samples, the examined sorted cells came to about 110 million. Regarding the study as a whole: Shorter TCRB CDR3s, moderately but significantly so, marked every one of the four CD4+ subsets in Type 1 diabetes patients.

Germline assignment: CDR1 SGHVS and CDR2 FQNEAQ. V lost 2 bases and J 7 bases, leaving 6 bases between the germline ends. The CDR3 contains 12 residues. This clone was recorded a few times. Its antigen is undetermined. The sequenced template was cDNA made from the entire isolated RNA. The repertoire was sequenced with immunoSEQ multiplex PCR; TCRdb's copy has only in-frame clones and lacks some. The sample gives under 300,000 clones, around 24% of which show up once; more than 0.009% is in the top ten. The clonotype comes from a woman in her 30s with type 1 diabetes. What was sequenced was naive CD4+ T cells from blood. This chain connects TRBV7-8 to TRBJ2-1; unclear D gene. The CDR3 reads CASSLIRNEQFF. DNA for the CDR3: TGTGCCAGCAGCTTAATTCGTAATGAGCAGTTCTTC.